This TCR beta chain was profiled in a study of T cells in Graves' hyperthyroidism and ophthalmopathy. Germline V gene lookup returns CDR1 MDHEN and CDR2 SYDVKM. The CDR3 is made up of 14 amino acids. V gave up 3 bases and J gave up 4 bases, with 13 bases separating them. Using RNA transcripts as the source, TCR beta CDR3 regions were amplified. Using the HTBI primer set, a first-round RT-PCR was run on the TCR CDR3. Each CDR3 protein is one row after TCRdb ran MiXCR on the multiplex PCR reads. The data show a few hundred thousand distinct CDR3 sequences, 15% to 20% seen once. About this clonotype: Its antigen is still unknown.

Study results and caveats: Expanded thyroid clonotypes (above 0.001) were mostly also found in blood.

This receptor was taken from a woman in her twenties or thirties with Graves' ophthalmopathy. The chain employs TRBV28 and TRBJ2-7, with D perhaps TRBD1 or TRBD2 (5 bases each). The sample was blood. CDR3 in amino acids: CASSFRDRRYEQYF. CDR3 nucleotide sequence: TGTGCCAGCAGTTTTCGGGACCGGAGATACGAGCAGTACTTC.